These 7 T cell receptor beta chains were sequenced from one sample in a study of human T cells and chemical hapten exposure. Described time point: patch test 2, 6 weeks after DPC sensitization. Treatment indicated: therapeutic diphenylcyclopropenone sensitization with weekly scalp DPC. TCRdb re-analysed the RACE reads in MiXCR, keeping a single row per CDR3 protein. The data show about 95,000 distinct CDR3 sequences, over 9.5% seen once. The sample was whole blood, taken in connection with sensitization to the hapten diphenylcyclopropenone (DPC). These receptors were taken from a middle-aged woman with alopecia areata. Some clones in this sample may be carry-over from other donors' samples.

This clonotype was found many times. The chain links TRBV5-1 to TRBJ1-4; D is unclear. V lost 0 bases and J lost 2, with 5 bases in between. The CDR3 loop spans 14 amino acids. The germline V gene has CDR1 SGHRS and CDR2 YFSETQ. The CDR3 sequence: CASSLAGTNEKLFF. The CDR3 region has the DNA TGCGCCAGCAGCTTGGCTGGGACTAATGAAAAACTGTTTTTT.

This clonotype appeared a few times. Here the CDR3 reads CASGQNYGYTF. The CDR3 DNA reads TGTGCCAGCGGGCAGAACTATGGCTACACCTTC. V usage is TRBV27 and J usage is TRBJ1-2; D unresolved. V lost 8 bases and J 2 bases, leaving 6 bases between the germline ends. CDR3 size: 11 residues. CDR1 and CDR2 (germline): MNHEY, SMNVEV (reference sequence).

This clonotype was recorded at least ten times. The gene calls are TRBV6-2 or TRBV6-3 and TRBJ2-7; TRBD2 might be the D (6 bases). V was shortened by 0 bases and J by 1 base, with 10 bases between the two germline ends. Germline V CDR1 and CDR2: MNHEY, SVGEGT. This CDR3 has 15 amino acids. The CDR3 loop reads CASSYSMGLSYEQYF. CDR3 coding DNA: TGTGCCAGCAGTTACTCGATGGGACTTTCCTACGAGCAGTACTTC.

This clonotype was recorded a few times. This chain joins TRBV7-8 and TRBJ2-7, with 9 bases aligning to TRBD1. CDR3 size: 15 residues. Looked up from germline, CDR1 is SGHVS and CDR2 is FQNEAQ. The ends lost 1 base at V and 6 bases at J; junction bases unmatched: 7. The chain's CDR3 is CASSLGAGTGFEQYF. As DNA, the CDR3 is TGTGCCAGCAGCTTAGGGGCGGGGACAGGGTTCGAGCAGTACTTC.

This chain joins TRBV29-1 and TRBJ2-4; 8 positions match TRBD2. The CDR3 covers 14 residues. Germline assignment: CDR1 SQVTM and CDR2 ANQGSEA. V shed 7 bases and J 5 bases; nucleotides not matched to a gene: 10. DNA for the CDR3: TGCAGCGCCTGGGGGGCGCGGGAGGAAAACATTCAGTACTTC. Translating it yields CSAWGAREENIQYF.

This chain links TRBV6-1 with TRBJ2-1; 7 positions agree with TRBD2. J lost 6 bases, V lost 3 bases, and 8 bases had no gene match. CDR1 and CDR2 (germline): MNHNS, SASEGT. The CDR3 is 15 residues long. The CDR3 bases are TGTGCCAGCAGTGATGGCGGGAGTTGGGTCAATGAGCAGTTCTTC. Amino acids: CASSDGGSWVNEQFF.

This clonotype has more than one count but fewer than ten. The J gene is TRBJ2-1, the V gene TRBV28, with 14 bases fitting TRBD2. Trimming cost V 9 bases and J 6 bases; bases outside gene matches: 4. Germline lookup yields CDR1 MDHEN and CDR2 SYDVKM. The CDR3 covers 14 residues. CDR3 bases: TGTGCCAGGAGACTAGCGGGAGGGGGCAATGAGCAGTTCTTC. This encodes CARRLAGGGNEQFF.